Below are 12 T cell receptor beta chains sequenced from a single sample in a study of cytomegalovirus exposure and HLA in healthy donors. PCR primers comprised 60 Vbeta and 13 Jbeta primers. Profiled with immunoSEQ multiplex PCR; TCRdb holds only in-frame clones, not every one. The sample contains under 150,000 clones, roughly 63% of which appear only once. The material sequenced was PBMCs. The origin of the receptors is a man aged 40-50 years in good health and CMV-seropositive.

V is TRBV5-1 and J is TRBJ2-1; D is undetermined. The CDR3 is 11 amino acids. V lost 1 base and J 7 bases, leaving 3 bases between the germline ends. Germline assignment: CDR1 SGHRS and CDR2 YFSETQ. The DNA of the CDR3 is TGCGCCAGCAGCTTGATAAATGAGCAGTTCTTC. This sequence encodes CASSLINEQFF.

The J gene is TRBJ2-2, the V gene TRBV10-1; 11 bases match TRBD2. V trimming: 7 bases; J trimming: 4 bases; junction bases outside the gene matches: 8. The CDR3 is 16 amino acids. CDR1 and CDR2 from the germline V gene are WNHNN and SYGVQD (reference sequence). The DNA of the CDR3 is TGCGCCAGCAATAGCGGGGGGGCCGGGGGCACCGGGGAGCTGTTTTTT. Residues: CASNSGGAGGTGELFF.

The rearrangement joins TRBV5-6 to TRBJ1-2, with D tentatively TRBD1 (6 bases). Trimming took off 0 bases at V and 5 bases at J, with 11 bases between the two ends. The CDR3 runs to 14 residues. Germline V CDR1 and CDR2: SGHDT, YYEEEE. The CDR3 DNA reads as TGTGCCAGCAGCTTGGGTGGGACAACGTATGGCTACACCTTC. This codes for CASSLGGTTYGYTF.

The chain employs TRBV5-1 and TRBJ2-2, with 10 bases fitting TRBD1. The CDR3 extends over 18 amino acids. CDR1 is SGHRS and CDR2 is YFSETQ in the germline V gene. The ends lost 1 base at V and 4 bases at J; junction bases unmatched: 10. The DNA of the CDR3 is TGCGCCAGCAGCTTGTACCGGGACAGGGGTTCAGGCACCGGGGAGCTGTTTTTT. Amino acid sequence: CASSLYRDRGSGTGELFF.

This chain connects TRBV5-6 to TRBJ2-7, with D uncertain. CDR3 size: 16 residues. Trimming shortened V by 1 base and J by 4 bases, and 18 bases separated the two germline ends. Germline values: CDR1 SGHDT, CDR2 YYEEEE. The CDR3: CASSLSGTTSLYEQYF. The CDR3 region has the DNA TGTGCCAGCAGCTTGTCAGGCACGACATCCCTATACGAGCAGTACTTC.

This chain connects TRBV28 to TRBJ2-5; 9 bases agree with TRBD2. CDR1 is MDHEN and CDR2 is SYDVKM in the germline V gene. This CDR3 comprises 18 residues. V shed 3 bases, J shed 4 bases, and the junction held 15 bases outside the gene matches. CDR3 loop: CASSFFSLRREGRETQYF. The CDR3, as DNA: TGTGCCAGCAGTTTTTTCTCGTTGCGGCGGGAGGGCCGAGAGACCCAGTACTTC.

This clone showed up just a few times. V usage is TRBV7-9 and J usage is TRBJ1-4; no firm D call. V was shortened by 5 bases and J by 1 base, with 23 bases between the two germline ends. CDR1 and CDR2 (germline): SEHNR, FQNEAQ (reference sequence). The length of the CDR3 is 19 residues. DNA of the CDR3: TGTGCCAGCAGCGTAAACCCACTTAGTACGGGGATAACTAATGAAAAACTGTTTTTT. It codes for CASSVNPLSTGITNEKLFF.

This rearrangement joins TRBV12-5 to TRBJ2-3; TRBD1 matches at 9 bases. The germline CDR1 and CDR2 sequences are LGHNT and FRNRAP. J gave up 3 bases and V 4 bases, and 2 bases lay outside the gene matches. The CDR3 consists of 14 residues. The DNA of the CDR3 is TGTGCTAGTGGTTCCGGACAGGGGACAGATACGCAGTATTTT. Its protein is CASGSGQGTDTQYF.

This chain connects TRBV16 to TRBJ1-3; the D is unclear. There are 16 residues in the CDR3. The V gene's germline CDR1 is KGHSY and CDR2 FQNENV. The germline V and J ends were trimmed by 1 base and 0 bases, with 10 bases remaining between them. The CDR3 here is CASSQFSESSGNTIYF. CDR3 sequence (DNA): TGTGCCAGCAGCCAATTTTCGGAGAGCTCTGGAAACACCATATATTTT.

This clone was counted only a few times. The chain carries TRBV19 and TRBJ1-1; D call uncertain. This CDR3 is built from 15 residues. The germline V gene encodes CDR1 LNHDA and CDR2 SQIVND (reference sequence). V was cut by 5 bases and J by 3 bases, with 16 bases left in between. The CDR3 bases are TGTGCCAGTAGTCCCTCGTACGGTATAGACACTGAAGCTTTCTTT. Its translation is CASSPSYGIDTEAFF.

The V and J genes are TRBV7-9 and TRBJ1-1; D gene unclear. The CDR3 is made up of 13 amino acids. The V and J ends lost 6 bases and 1 base respectively, with 9 bases between them. CDR1 is SEHNR, CDR2 FQNEAQ, per germline (reference sequence). CDR3 loop: CASSRFPNTEAFF. CDR3 in DNA: TGTGCCAGCAGTCGGTTCCCGAACACTGAAGCTTTCTTT.

The J gene is TRBJ2-1, the V gene TRBV5-1, with D possibly being TRBD1 (6 bases). Germline values: CDR1 SGHRS, CDR2 YFSETQ. V was shortened by 5 bases and J by 0 bases, with 12 bases between the two germline ends. This CDR3 is built from 15 residues. CDR3 region: CASSKGVSSYNEQFF. In DNA form, the CDR3 reads TGCGCCAGCAGTAAGGGGGTTAGCTCCTACAATGAGCAGTTCTTC.